This T cell receptor beta chain originates from a study of blood T cell repertoires in COVID-19. Background on the study: Material from acute and convalescent COVID-19 was sourced from the United States, Italy and Spain. The analysed material was cDNA or gDNA that came from T cells, B-cell-depleted T cells, or PBMCs.

The CDR3 covers 13 residues. V lost 4 bases and J lost 4, with 8 bases in between. Per germline, CDR1 SGHTA and CDR2 FQGTGA. Original analysis: Amplification of reference gene primers provided the estimated nucleated cell counts. Sequencing was performed with immunoSEQ multiplex PCR; in TCRdb, only in-frame clones are kept and a portion is missing. That table is the source of V, J and clone size, and D and trimming were worked out from the DNA. The repertoire holds about 150,000 clones, with 88% as singletons. The chain has TRBV7-3 and TRBJ1-3; possibly TRBD1 for D (6 bases). This clonotype originated in a human donor in a cohort sampled during active COVID-19. The sample consisted of peripheral blood. DNA of the CDR3: TGTGCCAGCAGCTCCGACAGGGGAAACACCATATATTTT. This encodes CASSSDRGNTIYF.